The clone carrying this T cell receptor beta chain appeared a few times. What it recognizes is unknown. This specimen belongs to a study of T cell repertoires in cytomegalovirus infection. Overall study: Recently identified HLA-C-restricted and well-studied HLA-B-restricted CMV epitopes were used. An indication of both CMV infection and matching HLA type came from public TCR beta signatures. Broader study findings: Frequencies of public TCR beta families were cumulated, and this identified carriers of CMV plus the relevant HLA. Dominant in the ex vivo response were TCR beta clonotypes restricted by HLA-C and specific for CMV.

Germline lookup yields CDR1 SGHVS and CDR2 FQNEAQ. After removal of 6 bases from V and 3 bases from J, the junction contained 8 bases not matched to a gene. The CDR3 is made up of 15 amino acids. MiXCR, applied by TCRdb to the reads, yields one record per CDR3 protein. The sample includes some 560,000 distinct CDR3 sequences, approximately 40% seen only once; the top ten take about 46%. The chain links TRBV7-8 to TRBJ2-5; 9 bases line up with TRBD2. Sequencing used cultured PBMCs, obtained from culture after CMV antigen stimulation. This TCR was recovered from a human donor in good health (CMV status not recorded). Some clones in this sample may be carry-over from other donors' samples. CDR3 protein: CASSNSGSLEETQYF. DNA for the CDR3: TGTGCCAGCAGTAATAGCGGGAGCCTAGAAGAGACCCAGTACTTC.